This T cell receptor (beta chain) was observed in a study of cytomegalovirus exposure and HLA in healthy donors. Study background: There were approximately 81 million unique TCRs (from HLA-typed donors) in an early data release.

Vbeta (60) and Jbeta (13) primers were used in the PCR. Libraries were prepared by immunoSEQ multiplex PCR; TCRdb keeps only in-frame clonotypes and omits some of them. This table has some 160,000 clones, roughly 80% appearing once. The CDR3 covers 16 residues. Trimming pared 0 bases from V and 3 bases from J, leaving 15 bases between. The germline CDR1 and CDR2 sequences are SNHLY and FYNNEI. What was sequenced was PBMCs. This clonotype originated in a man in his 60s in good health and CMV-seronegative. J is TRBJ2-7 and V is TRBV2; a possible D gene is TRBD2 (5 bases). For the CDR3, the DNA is TGTGCCAGCAGTGAAGCTTTTCTCGGGGATGACTACGAGCAGTACTTC. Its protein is CASSEAFLGDDYEQYF. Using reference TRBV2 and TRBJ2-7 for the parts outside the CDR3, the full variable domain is EPEVTQTPSHQVTQMGQEVILRCVPISNHLYFYWYRQILGQKVEFLVSFYNNEISEKSEIFDDQFSVERPDGSNFTLKIRSTKLEDSAMYFCASSEAFLGDDYEQYFGPGTRLTVT.